One and the same sample provided the 25 T cell receptor beta chains below, sequenced in a study of CD8 T cells in Susac syndrome. A quantity of roughly 0.5 to 1 ug RNA underwent reverse transcription using random hexamers. A single record per CDR3 protein comes from TCRdb applying MiXCR to the immunoSEQ multiplex PCR reads. The repertoire includes around 100,000 distinct CDR3 sequences, 95% of them detected once, and 0.3% sits in the top ten. Material: CD8+ T cells from PBMCs. All receptors come from a human donor with Susac syndrome.

In this sample, this clonotype turned up once. This chain uses TRBV20-1 with TRBJ2-7; 7 bases align to TRBD1. V lost 7 bases and J lost 2; bases outside the gene matches: 17. There are 16 residues in the CDR3. Per the germline V gene, CDR1 is DFQATT and CDR2 is SNEGSKA (reference sequence). Here the CDR3 reads CSVYGPTGTEAYEQYF. The CDR3 bases are TGCAGTGTCTATGGACCGACCGGGACAGAAGCCTACGAGCAGTACTTC.

CDR3 in DNA: TGTGCCAGCAGTGAGGCTGGGGGGCGCACAGATACGCAGTATTTT. Translating gives CASSEAGGRTDTQYF. This chain connects TRBV6-4 to TRBJ2-3; D is possibly TRBD1 or TRBD2 (6 bases each). The V and J ends lost 3 bases and 1 base respectively, with 11 bases between them. Germline V gives CDR1 MRHNA, CDR2 SNTAGT. The CDR3 totals 15 residues.

The chain uses TRBV9 and TRBJ2-7; TRBD1 is a possible D gene (6 bases). The CDR3 runs 14 residues. Germline V gene lookup returns CDR1 SGDLS and CDR2 YYNGEE. Trimming removed 4 bases from V and 0 bases from J, with 11 bases in between. The DNA of the CDR3 is TGTGCCAGCAGCCTAGGACAGAACTCCTACGAGCAGTACTTC. Its protein product is CASSLGQNSYEQYF.

J is TRBJ2-3 and V is TRBV29-1; 7 nucleotides align to TRBD2. Germline V gene lookup returns CDR1 SQVTM and CDR2 ANQGSEA. The CDR3 is 15 amino acids. J lost 4 bases, V lost 3 bases, and 10 bases had no gene match. CDR3 coding DNA: TGCAGCGTTGAGGGGGTCCAGCGGGGCGCAGATACGCAGTATTTT. It codes for CSVEGVQRGADTQYF.

The chain couples TRBV29-1 to TRBJ2-3, with 8 bases lining up with TRBD2. From germline, CDR1 is SQVTM and CDR2 ANQGSEA. This CDR3 region has 13 residues. The V gene end was trimmed by 3 bases and the J gene end by 4 bases; junction bases not matched to a gene: 3. The CDR3 here is CSVDQRGPDTQYF. CDR3 in DNA: TGCAGCGTTGATCAGCGGGGGCCAGATACGCAGTATTTT.

The rearrangement joins TRBV5-6 to TRBJ1-3; D gene uncertain. With 2 bases removed from V and 0 bases from J, the gap between germline ends came to 3 bases. This CDR3 comprises 13 residues. Germline CDR1 is SGHDT and CDR2 is YYEEEE. The CDR3 region has the DNA TGTGCCAGCAGCTTTAGCTCTGGAAACACCATATATTTT. This gives the protein CASSFSSGNTIYF.

This chain connects TRBV29-1 to TRBJ1-1; 7 bases map to TRBD1. After removal of 6 bases from V and 4 bases from J, the junction contained 14 bases not matched to a gene. The CDR3 spans 15 residues. Germline V gene sequence: CDR1 SQVTM, CDR2 ANQGSEA. In DNA, the CDR3 is TGCAGCGTGAAACAGGGGAGTGGGCCGGGCACTGAAGCTTTCTTT. Translating gives CSVKQGSGPGTEAFF. Complete variable domain (other parts from reference TRBV29-1 and TRBJ1-1): SAVISQKPSRDICQRGTSLTIQCQVDSQVTMMFWYRQQPGQSLTLIATANQGSEATYESGFVIDKFPISRPNLTFSTLTVSNMSPEDSSIYLCSVKQGSGPGTEAFFGQGTRLTVV.

This clonotype came up once. The chain carries TRBV19 and TRBJ1-2, with 8 positions matching TRBD1. V was clipped by 3 bases and J by 4 bases; unmatched bases: 4. CDR3 size: 14 residues. Germline V lookup: CDR1 LNHDA, CDR2 SQIVND (reference sequence). The CDR3 reads CASSIPDRVYGYTF. Written as DNA, the CDR3 is TGTGCCAGTAGTATCCCGGACAGGGTCTATGGCTACACCTTC.

The chain has TRBV15 and TRBJ1-1; a weak D match, TRBD1 (6 bases). Trimming stripped 5 bases from V and 2 bases from J, with 15 bases between. Per germline, CDR1 LNHNV and CDR2 YYDKDF (reference sequence). The CDR3 loop spans 15 amino acids. The CDR3 nucleotides read TGTGCCACCAGCGATGACCGGGGGCGAAACACTGAAGCTTTCTTT. Its translation is CATSDDRGRNTEAFF. The entire variable domain, with the rest obtained from reference TRBV15 and TRBJ1-1, is as follows: DAMVIQNPRYQVTQFGKPVTLSCSQTLNHNVMYWYQQKSSQAPKLLFHYYDKDFNNEADTPDNFQSRRPNTSFCFLDIRSPGLGDTAMYLCATSDDRGRNTEAFFGQGTRLTVV.

The chain is built from TRBV11-1 and TRBJ2-1, with a possible D match to TRBD1 (5 bases). V was trimmed by 1 base and J by 8 bases, leaving 12 bases between them. Per the germline V gene, CDR1 is SGHAT and CDR2 is FQDESV (reference sequence). The CDR3 loop spans 14 amino acids. The CDR3 nucleotides are TGTGCCAGCAGCTTAGGTTTTGGGGCTGATGAGCAGTTCTTC. This sequence encodes CASSLGFGADEQFF. The full variable domain, its missing parts supplied by reference TRBV11-1 and TRBJ2-1, is EAEVAQSPRYKITEKSQAVAFWCDPISGHATLYWYRQILGQGPELLVQFQDESVVDDSQLPKDRFSAERLKGVDSTLKIQPAELGDSAMYLCASSLGFGADEQFFGPGTRLTVL.

This rearrangement joins TRBV9 to TRBJ2-1; D unresolved. With 1 base removed from V and 4 bases from J, the gap between germline ends came to 12 bases. Germline loops: CDR1 SGDLS, CDR2 YYNGEE. There are 15 residues in the CDR3. CDR3 DNA sequence: TGTGCCAGCAGCGTAAGTGGATCCATTTACAATGAGCAGTTCTTC. As protein: CASSVSGSIYNEQFF.

This chain connects TRBV14 to TRBJ1-1, with D uncertain. V dropped 6 bases and J dropped 3 bases, with 11 bases sitting between them. CDR1 is SGHDN, CDR2 FVKESK, per germline. The CDR3 consists of 13 residues. The CDR3: CASRLLGYTEAFF. CDR3 DNA: TGTGCCAGCAGACTGCTCGGTTACACTGAAGCTTTCTTT.

This clonotype was found once. V and J are TRBV6-6 and TRBJ2-7; 9 nucleotides line up with TRBD1. The CDR3 has 13 amino acids. V was clipped by 8 bases and J by 4 bases; unmatched bases: 6. Germline lookup yields CDR1 MNHNY and CDR2 SVGAGI (reference sequence). CDR3 sequence (DNA): TGTGCCAGCCTGGACAGGGGATCGTACGAGCAGTACTTC. Protein sequence: CASLDRGSYEQYF.

The genes are TRBV20-1 and TRBJ1-3; D remains ambiguous. The germline gives CDR1 DFQATT, CDR2 SNEGSKA (reference sequence). There are 12 residues in the CDR3. The germline V and J ends were trimmed by 4 bases and 4 bases, with 8 bases remaining between them. The CDR3 region has the DNA TGCAGTGCTACCCGGTCCGGAAACACCATATATTTT. It codes for CSATRSGNTIYF.

The CDR3 sequence is CATSGSSGILGEQFF. Written as DNA, the CDR3 is TGTGCCACCAGTGGGTCTAGCGGGATCCTTGGGGAGCAGTTCTTC. The chain combines TRBV24-1 with TRBJ2-1, with 9 bases identical to TRBD2. The CDR3 consists of 15 residues. Per germline, CDR1 KGHDR and CDR2 SFDVKD. With V trimmed by 5 bases and J by 10 bases, 11 bases remained unmatched.

The CDR3 is CSVHIRVVAMSNEQFF. In nucleotides, the CDR3 is TGCAGCGTTCATATCAGGGTGGTAGCAATGAGCAATGAGCAGTTCTTC. The rearrangement uses TRBV29-1 and TRBJ2-1; D possibly corresponds to TRBD1 (5 bases). Germline V lookup: CDR1 SQVTM, CDR2 ANQGSEA. The CDR3 runs to 16 residues. Trimming removed 5 bases from V and 6 bases from J, with 23 bases in between.

The V gene is TRBV12-3 or TRBV12-4, the J gene TRBJ1-5; D is unresolved. The CDR3 has 17 amino acids. The V end lost 5 bases, the J end lost 3 bases, and 20 bases lay between the germline ends. DNA of the CDR3: TGTGCCAGCAGTGACACCGTCCCCCCAATGAACAATCAGCCCCAGCATTTT. It specifies CASSDTVPPMNNQPQHF.

The rearrangement uses TRBV7-2 and TRBJ1-1; no reliable D call. The CDR3 loop spans 13 amino acids. V was cut by 5 bases and J by 0 bases, with 7 bases left in between. Germline CDR1 SGHTA, CDR2 FQGNSA. The CDR3 region has the DNA TGTGCCAGCAGCAATGACATGAACACTGAAGCTTTCTTT. This codes for CASSNDMNTEAFF.

The rearrangement links TRBV6-5 to TRBJ2-7; 13 bases line up with TRBD2. The length of the CDR3 is 15 residues. The junction had 5 bases not matched to a gene; V was cut back by 6 bases and J by 3 bases. Germline values: CDR1 MNHEY, CDR2 SVGAGI. CDR3: CASSRGTSGDYEQYF. The CDR3 nucleotides read TGTGCCAGCAGCCGAGGGACTAGCGGGGACTACGAGCAGTACTTC.

CDR3 DNA sequence: TGTGCCAGCAGCCAAGATCCACTCAACACTGAAGCTTTCTTT. Translation gives CASSQDPLNTEAFF. The V call is TRBV3-1, the J call TRBJ1-1; D is undetermined. Germline-derived CDR1 and CDR2 are LGHDT and YNNKEL (reference sequence). The V gene lost 0 bases and the J gene lost 2 bases, with 7 bases spanning the gap. The CDR3 contains 14 residues.

The rearrangement uses TRBV7-9 and TRBJ2-7; no firm D call. The CDR3 runs to 12 residues. Germline V gene data show CDR1 as SEHNR and CDR2 as FQNEAQ (reference sequence). V was shortened by 3 bases and J by 10 bases, with 13 bases between the two germline ends. Written as DNA, the CDR3 is TGTGCCAGCAGCTTCCCAGCTGACGTTCAGTACTTC. It is translated as CASSFPADVQYF. The full variable domain, completed using reference TRBV7-9 and TRBJ2-7, is DTGVSQNPRHKITKRGQNVTFRCDPISEHNRLYWYRQTLGQGPEFLTYFQNEAQLEKSRLLSDRFSAERPKGSFSTLEIQRTEQGDSAMYLCASSFPADVQYFGPGTRLTVT.

This rearrangement joins TRBV9 to TRBJ2-5; 9 positions agree with TRBD2. J gave up 2 bases and V 4 bases, and 6 bases lay outside the gene matches. Per germline, CDR1 SGDLS and CDR2 YYNGEE. The length of the CDR3 is 15 residues. CDR3 DNA sequence: TGTGCCAGCAGCCCAGCGGGAGGCCCTCAAGAGACCCAGTACTTC. Its protein product is CASSPAGGPQETQYF.

The chain links TRBV7-3 to TRBJ2-3; TRBD2 matches 7 bases. Trimming cost V 8 bases and J 0 bases; bases outside gene matches: 2. The CDR3 runs to 13 residues. From germline, CDR1 is SGHTA and CDR2 FQGTGA. The CDR3 DNA is TGTGCCAGCGCGGGGGTTAGCACAGATACGCAGTATTTT. Its translation is CASAGVSTDTQYF.

The chain has TRBV4-2 and TRBJ2-5; unclear D gene. The CDR3 length is 14 residues. CDR1 is LGHNA, CDR2 YNFKEQ, per germline. V gave up 1 base and J gave up 2 bases, with 8 bases separating them. As DNA, the CDR3 is TGTGCCAGCAGCCAAGCGGCAGGACAAGAGACCCAGTACTTC. It codes for CASSQAAGQETQYF.

The chain links TRBV4-1 to TRBJ2-1, with 9 bases fitting TRBD2. The CDR3 is made up of 18 amino acids. J was trimmed by 1 base and V by 0 bases; bases with no gene match: 7. The germline gives CDR1 MGHRA, CDR2 YSYEKL. DNA of the CDR3: TGCGCCAGCAGCCAAGATCGAGCGGGGGGCTTGTCCTACAATGAGCAGTTCTTC. This gives the protein CASSQDRAGGLSYNEQFF.